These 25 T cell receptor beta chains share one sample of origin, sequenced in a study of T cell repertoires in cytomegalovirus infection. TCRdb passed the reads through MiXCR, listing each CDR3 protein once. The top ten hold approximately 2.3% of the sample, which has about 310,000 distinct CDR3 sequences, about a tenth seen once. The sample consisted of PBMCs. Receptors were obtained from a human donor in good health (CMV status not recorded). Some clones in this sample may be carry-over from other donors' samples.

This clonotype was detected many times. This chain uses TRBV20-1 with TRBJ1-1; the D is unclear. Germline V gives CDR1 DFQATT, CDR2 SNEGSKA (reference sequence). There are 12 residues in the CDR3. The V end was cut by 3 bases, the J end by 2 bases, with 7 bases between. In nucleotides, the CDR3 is TGCAGTGCTAGTTACGCAAACACTGAAGCTTTCTTT. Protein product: CSASYANTEAFF.

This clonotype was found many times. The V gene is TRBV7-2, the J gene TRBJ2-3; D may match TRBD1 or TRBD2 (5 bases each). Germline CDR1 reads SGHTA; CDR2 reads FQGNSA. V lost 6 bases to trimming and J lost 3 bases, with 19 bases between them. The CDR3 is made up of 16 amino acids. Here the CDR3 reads CASRKWGNTLTDTQYF. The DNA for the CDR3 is TGTGCCAGCAGAAAATGGGGGAACACTTTGACAGATACGCAGTATTTT.

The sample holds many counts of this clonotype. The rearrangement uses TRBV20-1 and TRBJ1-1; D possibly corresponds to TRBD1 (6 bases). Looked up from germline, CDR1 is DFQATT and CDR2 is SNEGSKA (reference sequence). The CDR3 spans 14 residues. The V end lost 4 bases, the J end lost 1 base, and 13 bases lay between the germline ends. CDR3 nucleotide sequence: TGCAGTGCTAAAGCAGGGGCATCGAACACTGAAGCTTTCTTT. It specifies CSAKAGASNTEAFF.

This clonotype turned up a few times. In nucleotides, the CDR3 is TGCAGTGCTTTACAGGGCTCTATGAACACTGAAGCTTTCTTT. Translated: CSALQGSMNTEAFF. The chain links TRBV20-1 to TRBJ1-1; D is possibly TRBD1 (6 bases). CDR1 and CDR2 from the germline V gene are DFQATT and SNEGSKA (reference sequence). The CDR3 sequence is 14 residues long. Between the trimmed V and J ends, which lost 5 bases and 0 bases, there was a span of 13 bases.

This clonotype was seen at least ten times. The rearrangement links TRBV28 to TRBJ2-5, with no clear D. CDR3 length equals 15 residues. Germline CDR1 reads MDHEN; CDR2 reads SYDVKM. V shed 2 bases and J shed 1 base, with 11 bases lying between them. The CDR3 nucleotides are TGTGCCAGCAGTTTAGGCGGACGCATCCAAGAGACCCAGTACTTC. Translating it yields CASSLGGRIQETQYF.

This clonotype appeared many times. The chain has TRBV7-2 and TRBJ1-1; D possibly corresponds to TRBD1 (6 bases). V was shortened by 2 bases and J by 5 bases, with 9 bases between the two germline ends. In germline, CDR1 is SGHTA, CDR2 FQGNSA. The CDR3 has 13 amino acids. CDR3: CASSLWQGTEAFF. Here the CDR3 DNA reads TGTGCCAGCAGCTTATGGCAGGGGACTGAAGCTTTCTTT.

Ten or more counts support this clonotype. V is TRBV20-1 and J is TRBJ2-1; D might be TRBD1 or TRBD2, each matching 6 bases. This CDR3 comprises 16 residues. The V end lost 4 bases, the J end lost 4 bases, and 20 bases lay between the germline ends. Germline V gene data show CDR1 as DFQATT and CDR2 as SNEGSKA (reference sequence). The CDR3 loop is CSAKNSPGARYNEQFF. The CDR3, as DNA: TGCAGTGCTAAAAATTCCCCGGGGGCACGATACAATGAGCAGTTCTTC.

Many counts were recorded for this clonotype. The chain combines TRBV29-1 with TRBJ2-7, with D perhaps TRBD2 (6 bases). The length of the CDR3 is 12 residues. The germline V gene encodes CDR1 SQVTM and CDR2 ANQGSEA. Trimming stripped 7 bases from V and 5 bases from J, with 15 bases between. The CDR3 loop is CSARDSSDEQYF. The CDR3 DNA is TGCAGCGCCCGGGACTCCTCGGACGAGCAGTACTTC.

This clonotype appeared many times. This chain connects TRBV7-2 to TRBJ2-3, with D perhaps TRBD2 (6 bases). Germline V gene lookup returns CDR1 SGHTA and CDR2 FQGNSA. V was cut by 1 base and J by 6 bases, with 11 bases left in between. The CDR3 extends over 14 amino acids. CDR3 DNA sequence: TGTGCCAGCAGCTTAGGAGGGGAGGCGGATACGCAGTATTTT. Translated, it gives CASSLGGEADTQYF. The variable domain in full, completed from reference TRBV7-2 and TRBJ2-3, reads GAGVSQSPSNKVTEKGKDVELRCDPISGHTALYWYRQSLGQGLEFLIYFQGNSAPDKSGLPSDRFSAERTGGSVSTLTIQRTQQEDSAVYLCASSLGGEADTQYFGPGTRLTVL.

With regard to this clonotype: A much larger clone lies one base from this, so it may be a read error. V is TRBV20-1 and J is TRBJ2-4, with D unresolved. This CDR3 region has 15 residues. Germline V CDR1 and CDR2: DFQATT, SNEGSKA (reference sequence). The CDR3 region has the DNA TGCAGTGCTAGAGAAACACGTGTAGCCAAAAAGATTCAGTACTTC. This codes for CSARETRVAKKIQYF.

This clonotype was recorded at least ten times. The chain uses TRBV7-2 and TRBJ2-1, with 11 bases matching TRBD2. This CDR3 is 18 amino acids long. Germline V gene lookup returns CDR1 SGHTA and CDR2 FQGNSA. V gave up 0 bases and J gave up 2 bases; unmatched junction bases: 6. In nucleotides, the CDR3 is TGTGCCAGCAGCTTAGCTCAGACTAGCGGGACTACCTACAATGAGCAGTTCTTC. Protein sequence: CASSLAQTSGTTYNEQFF.

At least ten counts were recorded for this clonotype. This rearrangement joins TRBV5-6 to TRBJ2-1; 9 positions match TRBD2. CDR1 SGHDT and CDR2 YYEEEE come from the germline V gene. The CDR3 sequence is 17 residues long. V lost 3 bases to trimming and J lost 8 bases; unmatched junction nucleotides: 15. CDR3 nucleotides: TGTGCCAGCAGCTCAATCCGGCGGGGGGGCACGCTCGATGAGCAGTTCTTC. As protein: CASSSIRRGGTLDEQFF.

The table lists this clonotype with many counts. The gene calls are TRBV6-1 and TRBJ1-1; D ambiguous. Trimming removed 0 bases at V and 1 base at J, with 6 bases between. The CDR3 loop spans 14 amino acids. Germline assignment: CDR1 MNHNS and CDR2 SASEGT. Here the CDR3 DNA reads TGTGCCAGCAGTGAAGCAGGACGGAACACTGAAGCTTTCTTT. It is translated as CASSEAGRNTEAFF.

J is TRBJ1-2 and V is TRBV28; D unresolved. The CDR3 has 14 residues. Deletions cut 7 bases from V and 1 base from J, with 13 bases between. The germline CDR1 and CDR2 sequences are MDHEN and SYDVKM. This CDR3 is CASNRRVYNYGYTF. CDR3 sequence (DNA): TGTGCCAGCAATCGGCGAGTCTATAACTATGGCTACACCTTC.

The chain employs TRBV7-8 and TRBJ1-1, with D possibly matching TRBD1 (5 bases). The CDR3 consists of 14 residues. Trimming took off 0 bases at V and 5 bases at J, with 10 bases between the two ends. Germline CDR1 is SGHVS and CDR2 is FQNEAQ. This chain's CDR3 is CASSLASWGTEAFF. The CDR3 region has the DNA TGTGCCAGCAGCTTAGCATCTTGGGGGACTGAAGCTTTCTTT.

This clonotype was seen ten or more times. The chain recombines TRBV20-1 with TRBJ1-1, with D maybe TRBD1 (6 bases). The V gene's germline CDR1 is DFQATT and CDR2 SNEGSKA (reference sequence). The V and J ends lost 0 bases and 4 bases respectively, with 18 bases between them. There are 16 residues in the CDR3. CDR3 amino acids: CSARDGVRGWGTEAFF. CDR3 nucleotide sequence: TGCAGTGCTAGAGATGGGGTCAGGGGTTGGGGCACTGAAGCTTTCTTT.

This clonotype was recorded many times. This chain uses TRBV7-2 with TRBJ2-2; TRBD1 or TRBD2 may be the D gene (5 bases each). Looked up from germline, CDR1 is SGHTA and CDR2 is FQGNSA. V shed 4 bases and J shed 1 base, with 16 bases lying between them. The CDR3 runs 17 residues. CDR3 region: CASSSATGTLNTGELFF. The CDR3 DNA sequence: TGTGCCAGCAGCTCAGCTACCGGGACGCTGAACACCGGGGAGCTGTTTTTT.

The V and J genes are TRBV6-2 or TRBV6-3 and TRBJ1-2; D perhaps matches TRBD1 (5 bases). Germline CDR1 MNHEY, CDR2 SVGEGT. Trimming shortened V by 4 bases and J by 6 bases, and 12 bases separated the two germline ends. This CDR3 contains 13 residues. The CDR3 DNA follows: TGTGCCAGCAGTTTCCGACAGATCGATGGCTACACCTTC. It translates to CASSFRQIDGYTF.

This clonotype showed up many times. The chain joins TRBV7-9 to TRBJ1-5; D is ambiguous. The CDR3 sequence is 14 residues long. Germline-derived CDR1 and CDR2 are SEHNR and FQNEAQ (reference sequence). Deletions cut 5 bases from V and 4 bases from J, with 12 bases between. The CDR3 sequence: CASSPWAGNQPQHF. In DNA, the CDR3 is TGTGCCAGCAGCCCCTGGGCGGGGAATCAGCCCCAGCATTTT.

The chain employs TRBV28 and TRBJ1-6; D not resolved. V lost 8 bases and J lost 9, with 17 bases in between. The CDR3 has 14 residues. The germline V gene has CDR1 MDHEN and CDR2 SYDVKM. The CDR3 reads CASLGLSTGSPLHF. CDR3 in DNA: TGTGCCAGCCTAGGGTTGTCGACGGGTTCACCCCTCCACTTT.

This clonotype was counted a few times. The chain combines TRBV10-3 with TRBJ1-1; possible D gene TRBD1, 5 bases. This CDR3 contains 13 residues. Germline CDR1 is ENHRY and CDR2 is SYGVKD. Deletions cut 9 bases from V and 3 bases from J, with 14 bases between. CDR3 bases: TGTGCCATAGCCCTCAGGGCGGACACTGAAGCTTTCTTT. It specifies CAIALRADTEAFF.

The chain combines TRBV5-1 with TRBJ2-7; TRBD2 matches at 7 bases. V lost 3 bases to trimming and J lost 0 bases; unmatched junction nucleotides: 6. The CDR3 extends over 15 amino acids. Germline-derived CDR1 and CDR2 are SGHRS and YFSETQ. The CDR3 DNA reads TGCGCCAGCAGCTGGGAAGCGGGGAGCTCCTACGAGCAGTACGTC. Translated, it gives CASSWEAGSSYEQYV.

CDR3 DNA: TGCAGCGTTGCAGGGGTCTATGGCTACACCTTC. Translating gives CSVAGVYGYTF. J is TRBJ1-2 and V is TRBV29-1, with TRBD1 as a possible D gene (6 bases). Between the trimmed V and J ends, which lost 4 bases and 4 bases, there was a span of 7 bases. The germline V gene has CDR1 SQVTM and CDR2 ANQGSEA. This CDR3 has 11 residues.

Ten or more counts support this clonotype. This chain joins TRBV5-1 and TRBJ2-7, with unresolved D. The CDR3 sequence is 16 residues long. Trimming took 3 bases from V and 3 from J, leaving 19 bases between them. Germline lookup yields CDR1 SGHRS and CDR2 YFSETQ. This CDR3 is CASSSLGWGRGYEQYF. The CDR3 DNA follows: TGCGCCAGCAGCTCCCTCGGCTGGGGAAGAGGCTACGAGCAGTACTTC.

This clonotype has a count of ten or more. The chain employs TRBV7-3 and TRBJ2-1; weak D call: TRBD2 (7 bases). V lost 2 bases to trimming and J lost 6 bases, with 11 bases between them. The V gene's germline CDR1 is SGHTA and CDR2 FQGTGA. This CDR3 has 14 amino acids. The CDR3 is CASSLEGGRNEQFF. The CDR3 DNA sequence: TGTGCCAGCAGCTTAGAGGGGGGGCGCAATGAGCAGTTCTTC.